The rows below give T cell receptor beta chains drawn from one sample of a study of CD8 T cells in ankylosing spondylitis. Each CDR3 protein gets one entry after TCRdb re-called the 5' RACE reads with MiXCR. The sample yields some 200,000 distinct CDR3 sequences, around 13% seen once. The sample taken for sequencing was blood, either unsorted or a sorted T cell fraction (not recorded which). The source is a male donor with ankylosing spondylitis or in good health (not recorded which). Each CDR3 is given with its conserved first and last residue. D genes are given only for firm matches. Clone size, where shown, is once, few, many, or a class for clones that have expanded.

V: TRBV27; size: -; J: TRBJ2-4; D: -; DNA: TGTGCCAGCATGGGTCGAATCCCCGGGATGGGGCTAGCCAAAAACATTCAGTACTTC; CDR3: CASMGRIPGMGLAKNIQYF
V: TRBV12-3/TRBV12-4; size: -; J: TRBJ1-1; D: -; DNA: TGTGCCAGCAGCCCCCCCGGGGCTCCTGAAGCTTTCTTT; CDR3: CASSPPGAPEAFF
V: TRBV6-5; size: -; J: TRBJ2-1; D: TRBD2; DNA: TGTGCCAGCAGTTACGTAGCGGGGACAAACAATGAGCAGTTCTTC; CDR3: CASSYVAGTNNEQFF
V: TRBV6-1; size: few; J: TRBJ2-3; D: -; DNA: TGTGCCAGCTCCGAGACCGCCCCGAACACAGATACGCAGTATTTT; CDR3: CASSETAPNTDTQYF
V: TRBV7-8; size: many; J: TRBJ1-1; D: -; DNA: TGTGCCAGCAGCCCGGCAGATGAAGCTTTCTTT; CDR3: CASSPADEAFF
V: TRBV4-1; size: -; J: TRBJ1-1; D: -; DNA: TGCGCCAGCAGCCAAGAGAGGTCAATGGGGACTGAAGCTTTCTTT; CDR3: CASSQERSMGTEAFF
V: TRBV20-1; size: few; J: TRBJ2-7; D: -; DNA: TGCAGTGCCAAGCGGCCTGGAACCTACGAGCAGTACTTC; CDR3: CSAKRPGTYEQYF
V: TRBV12-3/TRBV12-4; size: few; J: TRBJ1-5; D: -; DNA: TGTGCCAGCTCCCCGGTGGGCAATCAGCCCCAGCATTTT; CDR3: CASSPVGNQPQHF
V: TRBV4-1; size: -; J: TRBJ2-1; D: -; DNA: TGCGCCAGCAGCCGCGAACCAGGGGTTTACAATGAGCAGTTCTTC; CDR3: CASSREPGVYNEQFF
V: TRBV4-1; size: -; J: TRBJ2-1; D: TRBD2; DNA: TGCGCCAGCAGCCAAGATAACCCCCTAGCGGGAGAGGTCGATGAGCAGTTCTTC; CDR3: CASSQDNPLAGEVDEQFF
V: TRBV11-2; size: -; J: TRBJ2-3; D: TRBD2; DNA: TGTGCCAGCAGCTCCCCCTATGATAGCGGGAGTACGAGCACAGATACGCAGTATTTT; CDR3: CASSSPYDSGSTSTDTQYF
V: TRBV4-1; size: few; J: TRBJ2-3; D: -; DNA: TGCGCCAGCAGCCAAGAGACCGGGGTCCGGGGGTCAGATACGCAGTATTTT; CDR3: CASSQETGVRGSDTQYF
V: TRBV6-1; size: few; J: TRBJ2-6; D: TRBD2; DNA: TGTGCCTCCTATAGCGGGACCGGGGCCAACGTCCTGACTTTC; CDR3: CASYSGTGANVLTF
V: TRBV5-1; size: -; J: TRBJ2-7; D: -; DNA: TGCGCCAGCAGCTTCCTCCCCCCGTCAGCCCCGGAGCAGTACTTC; CDR3: CASSFLPPSAPEQYF
V: TRBV29-1; size: many; J: TRBJ2-1; D: TRBD2; DNA: TGCAGCGTCGACCCTAGCGGTTCGGGAGAGCAGTTCTTC; CDR3: CSVDPSGSGEQFF
V: TRBV7-9; size: -; J: TRBJ2-7; D: TRBD1; DNA: TGTGCCAGCAGCTTAGGTGGACAGGGCCAAGAGCAGTACTTC; CDR3: CASSLGGQGQEQYF
V: TRBV7-9; size: many; J: TRBJ2-7; D: -; DNA: TGTGCCAGCAGCCCCTCAGGAAGCTACGAGCAGTACTTC; CDR3: CASSPSGSYEQYF
V: TRBV29-1; size: -; J: TRBJ2-1; D: TRBD1; DNA: TGCAGCGTTGAAGGTCGACGGACAGGGTACTACAATGAGCAGTTCTTC; CDR3: CSVEGRRTGYYNEQFF
V: TRBV27; size: -; J: TRBJ2-3; D: -; DNA: TGTGCCAGCAGTTACGCTCCCCACAGGGCACTCGAAAGCACAGATACGCAGTATTTT; CDR3: CASSYAPHRALESTDTQYF
V: TRBV18; size: -; J: TRBJ2-3; D: -; DNA: TGTGCCAGCTCACCCAAACGCACAGATACGCAGTATTTT; CDR3: CASSPKRTDTQYF
V: TRBV7-9; size: few; J: TRBJ2-2; D: TRBD1; DNA: TGTGCCAGCAGCGGGACAGGCGGGGAGCTGTTTTTT; CDR3: CASSGTGGELFF
V: TRBV29-1; size: few; J: TRBJ2-3; D: TRBD2; DNA: TGCAGCGTTGTCCCTTCTTCTAGCGGGAGGGTTAGCACAGATACGCAGTATTTT; CDR3: CSVVPSSSGRVSTDTQYF
V: TRBV12-3/TRBV12-4; size: few; J: TRBJ2-1; D: TRBD2; DNA: TGTGCCAGCCGGACTAGCGGTTACAATGAGCAGTTCTTC; CDR3: CASRTSGYNEQFF
V: TRBV2; size: -; J: TRBJ2-3; D: -; DNA: TGTGCCGATCAGGGGGGGCCTAATACGCAGTATTTT; CDR3: CADQGGPNTQYF
V: TRBV4-1; size: many; J: TRBJ2-1; D: -; DNA: TGCGCCAGCAGCCAGACTCCCGAGAGCGGCAATGAGCAGTTCTTC; CDR3: CASSQTPESGNEQFF
V: TRBV7-9; size: -; J: TRBJ2-3; D: -; DNA: TGTGCCAGCAGCTTAGTGAGTGGGGCAGATACGCAGTATTTT; CDR3: CASSLVSGADTQYF
V: TRBV5-1; size: many; J: TRBJ2-1; D: TRBD2; DNA: TGCGCCAGCAGCTTGCCTCCGGGACTAGCGGGAGTGGGCTTTTCCTACAATGAGCAGTTCTTC; CDR3: CASSLPPGLAGVGFSYNEQFF
V: TRBV5-6; size: many; J: TRBJ1-1; D: -; DNA: TGTGCCAGCAGCTTGGACAGGGAGAACACTGAAGCTTTCTTT; CDR3: CASSLDRENTEAFF
V: TRBV7-9; size: few; J: TRBJ2-1; D: -; DNA: TGTGCCAGCAGCTCTACCCAGGGAGTCCATGAGCAGTTCTTC; CDR3: CASSSTQGVHEQFF
V: TRBV4-1; size: -; J: TRBJ2-7; D: -; DNA: TGCGCCAGCAGCTCCTGGATCGGGTACGAGCAGTACTTC; CDR3: CASSSWIGYEQYF
V: TRBV5-1; size: few; J: TRBJ1-1; D: -; DNA: TGCGCCAGCAGCTTGGTTATTGGGGAGGGGACTGAAGCTTTCTTT; CDR3: CASSLVIGEGTEAFF
V: TRBV4-1; size: few; J: TRBJ1-1; D: TRBD1; DNA: TGCGCCAGCAGCCAAGTTACAGGGGGACTTGATGAAGCTTTCTTT; CDR3: CASSQVTGGLDEAFF
V: TRBV11-2; size: -; J: TRBJ1-2; D: TRBD1; DNA: TGTGCCAGCAGCTTCTACCCGGGACAGAACTATGGCTACACCTTC; CDR3: CASSFYPGQNYGYTF
V: TRBV21-1; size: -; J: TRBJ2-7; D: -; DNA: TGTGCCAGTAAGACCTGGGACATTCGGGAGCAGTACTTC; CDR3: CASKTWDIREQYF
V: TRBV20-1; size: -; J: TRBJ2-7; D: -; DNA: TGCAGTGCCTTGCCTTTAGGGAGCTCCTACGAGCAGTACTTC; CDR3: CSALPLGSSYEQYF
V: TRBV5-6; size: few; J: TRBJ1-1; D: -; DNA: TGTGCCAGCAGCTTGGCCGGGACCGGGACAAGAAACACTGAAGCTTTCTTT; CDR3: CASSLAGTGTRNTEAFF
V: TRBV10-3; size: few; J: TRBJ2-7; D: TRBD2; DNA: TGTGCCCATGGCGCGGGGGGGCATGAGCAGTACTTC; CDR3: CAHGAGGHEQYF
V: TRBV7-7; size: few; J: TRBJ2-5; D: -; DNA: TGTGCCAGCAGCTTAAATAATTTGGGGAGAGGGGAGACCCAGTACTTC; CDR3: CASSLNNLGRGETQYF
V: TRBV11-2; size: few; J: TRBJ2-7; D: TRBD2; DNA: TGTGCCAGCAGCCCCGTGGTAGCGGGAGTCAACGAGCAGTACTTC; CDR3: CASSPVVAGVNEQYF
V: TRBV7-9; size: few; J: TRBJ2-5; D: -; DNA: TGTGCCAGCAGCTTAAGAGTCACCATAGAGGAGACCCAGTACTTC; CDR3: CASSLRVTIEETQYF
V: TRBV12-3/TRBV12-4; size: -; J: TRBJ2-3; D: -; DNA: TGTGCCAGCAGTTTAATTGGGGTCACAGATACGCAGTATTTT; CDR3: CASSLIGVTDTQYF
V: TRBV5-1; size: few; J: TRBJ1-3; D: -; DNA: TGCGCCAGCAGCTTGGACGGTCGCTCTGGAAACACCATATATTTT; CDR3: CASSLDGRSGNTIYF
V: TRBV19; size: -; J: TRBJ2-2; D: TRBD1; DNA: TGTGCCAGTAGACCCCAGACAGGGTTCCCCGGGGAGCTGTTTTTT; CDR3: CASRPQTGFPGELFF
V: TRBV11-3; size: few; J: TRBJ2-2; D: -; DNA: TGTGCCAGCAGCTCGACAGATTATAACACCGGGGAGCTGTTTTTT; CDR3: CASSSTDYNTGELFF
V: TRBV16; size: -; J: TRBJ1-2; D: TRBD1; DNA: TGTGCCAGCAGCCAGACCCACAGGGGTAACTATGGCTACACCTTC; CDR3: CASSQTHRGNYGYTF
V: TRBV5-1; size: many; J: TRBJ1-1; D: -; DNA: TGCGCCAGCAGCCGAACGCTCCGACGTGAAGCTTTCTTT; CDR3: CASSRTLRREAFF
V: TRBV9; size: few; J: TRBJ2-3; D: -; DNA: TGTGCCAGCAGCGAGAGCCCCGACAGGCGCACAGATACGCAGTATTTT; CDR3: CASSESPDRRTDTQYF
V: TRBV11-2; size: few; J: TRBJ2-1; D: TRBD2; DNA: TGTGCCAGCAGCCCGGGACTAGCGGTCGATGAGCAGTTCTTC; CDR3: CASSPGLAVDEQFF
V: TRBV5-1; size: many; J: TRBJ2-1; D: TRBD2; DNA: TGCGCCAGCAGTCCCGGGGGGACCCCCTACAATGAGCAGTTCTTC; CDR3: CASSPGGTPYNEQFF